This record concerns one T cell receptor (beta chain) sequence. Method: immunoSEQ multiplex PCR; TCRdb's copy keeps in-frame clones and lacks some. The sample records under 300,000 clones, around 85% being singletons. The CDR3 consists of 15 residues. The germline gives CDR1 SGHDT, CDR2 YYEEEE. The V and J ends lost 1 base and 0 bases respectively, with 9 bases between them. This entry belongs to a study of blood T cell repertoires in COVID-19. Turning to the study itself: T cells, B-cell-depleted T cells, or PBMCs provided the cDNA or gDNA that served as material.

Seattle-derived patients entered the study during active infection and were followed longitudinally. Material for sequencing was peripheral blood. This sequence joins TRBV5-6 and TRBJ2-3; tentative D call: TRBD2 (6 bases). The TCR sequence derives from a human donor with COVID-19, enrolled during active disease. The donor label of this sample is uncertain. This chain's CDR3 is CASSLLSGSTDTQYF. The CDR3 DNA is TGTGCCAGCAGCTTGCTTAGCGGTAGCACAGATACGCAGTATTTT.